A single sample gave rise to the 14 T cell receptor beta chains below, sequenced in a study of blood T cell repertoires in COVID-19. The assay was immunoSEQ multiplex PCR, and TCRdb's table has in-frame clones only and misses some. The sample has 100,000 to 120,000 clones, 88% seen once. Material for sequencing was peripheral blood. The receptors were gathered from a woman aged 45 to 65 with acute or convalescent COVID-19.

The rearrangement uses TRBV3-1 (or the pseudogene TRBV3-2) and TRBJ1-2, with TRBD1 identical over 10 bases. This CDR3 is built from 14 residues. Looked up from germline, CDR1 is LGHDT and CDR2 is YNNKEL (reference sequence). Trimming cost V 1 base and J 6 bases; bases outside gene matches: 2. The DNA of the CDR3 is TGTGCCAGCAGCCAAGGGACAGGGGGGCATGGCTACACCTTC. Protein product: CASSQGTGGHGYTF.

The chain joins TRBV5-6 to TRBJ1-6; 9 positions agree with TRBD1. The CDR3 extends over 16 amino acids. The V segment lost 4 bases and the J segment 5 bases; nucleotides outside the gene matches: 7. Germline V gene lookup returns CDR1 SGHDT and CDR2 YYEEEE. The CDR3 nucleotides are TGTGCCAGCAGCCATCAGACAGGGGGGAATAATTCACCCCTCCACTTT. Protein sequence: CASSHQTGGNNSPLHF. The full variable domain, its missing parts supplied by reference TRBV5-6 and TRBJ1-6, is DAGVTQSPTHLIKTRGQQVTLRCSPKSGHDTVSWYQQALGQGPQFIFQYYEEEERQRGNFPDRFSGHQFPNYSSELNVNALLLGDSALYLCASSHQTGGNNSPLHFGNGTRLTVT.

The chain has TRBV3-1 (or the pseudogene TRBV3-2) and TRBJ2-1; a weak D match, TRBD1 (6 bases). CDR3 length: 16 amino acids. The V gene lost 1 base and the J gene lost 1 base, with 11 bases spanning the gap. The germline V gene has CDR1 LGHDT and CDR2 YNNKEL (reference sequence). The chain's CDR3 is CASSQGKGVSYNEQFF. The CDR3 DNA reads TGTGCCAGCAGCCAAGGGAAGGGGGTATCCTACAATGAGCAGTTCTTC.

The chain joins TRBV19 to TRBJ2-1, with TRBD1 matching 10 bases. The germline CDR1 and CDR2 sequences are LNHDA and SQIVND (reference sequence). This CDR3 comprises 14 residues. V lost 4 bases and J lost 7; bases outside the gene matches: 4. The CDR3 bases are TGTGCCAGTAGTACTGGGACAGGGGTGAATGAGCAGTTCTTC. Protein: CASSTGTGVNEQFF.

CDR3 in amino acids: CASRESFPNEKLFF. The CDR3, as DNA: TGTGCCAGTCGGGAGAGCTTCCCTAATGAAAAACTGTTTTTT. The V gene is TRBV19, the J gene TRBJ1-4; D not resolved. Germline CDR1 LNHDA, CDR2 SQIVND (reference sequence). The CDR3 has 14 residues. The V end was cut by 8 bases, the J end by 3 bases, with 13 bases between.

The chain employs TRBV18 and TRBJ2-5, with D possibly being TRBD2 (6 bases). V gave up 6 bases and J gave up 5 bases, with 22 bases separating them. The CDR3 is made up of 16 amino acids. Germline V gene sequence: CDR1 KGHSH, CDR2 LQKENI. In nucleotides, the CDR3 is TGTGCCAGCTCCTTGGGCAGTCCCCCAGGAGGGGAGACCCAGTACTTC. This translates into CASSLGSPPGGETQYF.

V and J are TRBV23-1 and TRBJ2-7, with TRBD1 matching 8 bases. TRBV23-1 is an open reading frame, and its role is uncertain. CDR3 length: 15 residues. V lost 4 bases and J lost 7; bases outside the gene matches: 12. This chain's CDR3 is CASSLPPGTGLEQYF. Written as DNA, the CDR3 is TGCGCCAGCAGTCTGCCCCCCGGGACAGGCCTAGAGCAGTACTTC.

CDR3 nucleotide sequence: TGTGCCAGCAGCCCTGGTTGGGGGACTAGAATTCGCTCCTACAATGAGCAGTTCTTC. This translates into CASSPGWGTRIRSYNEQFF. This chain joins TRBV4-2 and TRBJ2-1; TRBD2 matches 8 bases. The CDR3 length is 19 residues. V trimming: 4 bases; J trimming: 0 bases; junction bases outside the gene matches: 14. Germline values: CDR1 LGHNA, CDR2 YNFKEQ.

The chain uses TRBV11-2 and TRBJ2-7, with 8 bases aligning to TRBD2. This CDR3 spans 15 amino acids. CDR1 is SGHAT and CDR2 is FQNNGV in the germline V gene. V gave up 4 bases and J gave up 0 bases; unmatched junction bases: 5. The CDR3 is CASSWTSSSSYEQYF. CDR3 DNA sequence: TGTGCCAGCAGCTGGACTAGCTCCAGCTCCTACGAGCAGTACTTC.

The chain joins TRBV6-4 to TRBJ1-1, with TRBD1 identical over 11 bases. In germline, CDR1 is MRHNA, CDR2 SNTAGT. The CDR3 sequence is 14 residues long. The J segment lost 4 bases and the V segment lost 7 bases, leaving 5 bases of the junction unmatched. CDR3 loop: CASNTGTGGTEAFF. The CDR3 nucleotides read TGTGCCAGCAACACCGGGACAGGGGGCACTGAAGCTTTCTTT.

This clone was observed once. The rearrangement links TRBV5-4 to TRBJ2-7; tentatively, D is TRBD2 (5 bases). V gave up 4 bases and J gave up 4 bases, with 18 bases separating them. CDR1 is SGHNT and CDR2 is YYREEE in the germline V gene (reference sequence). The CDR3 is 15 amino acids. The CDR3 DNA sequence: TGTGCCAGCAGCCGCCGGACTGGAGAGGATTACGAGCAGTACTTC. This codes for CASSRRTGEDYEQYF.

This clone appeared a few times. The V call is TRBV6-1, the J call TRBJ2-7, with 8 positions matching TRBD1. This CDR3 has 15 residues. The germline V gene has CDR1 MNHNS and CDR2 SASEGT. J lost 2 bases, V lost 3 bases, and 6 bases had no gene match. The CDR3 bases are TGTGCCAGCAGTGAGAAAAGGGGACAGGCCTACGAGCAGTACTTC. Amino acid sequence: CASSEKRGQAYEQYF.

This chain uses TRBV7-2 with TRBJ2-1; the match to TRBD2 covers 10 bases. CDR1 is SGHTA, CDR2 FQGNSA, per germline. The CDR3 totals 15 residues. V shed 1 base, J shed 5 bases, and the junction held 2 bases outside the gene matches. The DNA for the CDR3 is TGTGCCAGCAGCTTAGGTAGCGGGAGGAACAATGAGCAGTTCTTC. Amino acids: CASSLGSGRNNEQFF.

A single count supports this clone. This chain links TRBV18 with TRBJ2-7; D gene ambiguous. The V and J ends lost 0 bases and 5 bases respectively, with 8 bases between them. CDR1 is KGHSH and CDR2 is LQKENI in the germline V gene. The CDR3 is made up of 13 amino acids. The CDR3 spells CASSPPAGDEQYF. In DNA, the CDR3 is TGTGCCAGCTCACCACCGGCAGGCGACGAGCAGTACTTC.